This entry concerns a single T cell receptor beta chain. The antigen is undetermined. With 60 Vbeta and 13 Jbeta primers, the PCR was carried out. Assay used: immunoSEQ multiplex PCR; TCRdb lists only in-frame clones, some missing. The table has roughly 160,000 clones, roughly 80% seen once; the top ten hold around 8%. Trimming shortened V by 6 bases and J by 3 bases, and 3 bases separated the two germline ends. The V gene's germline CDR1 is GTSNPN and CDR2 SVGIG (reference sequence). The CDR3 has 10 residues. The data originate from a study of cytomegalovirus exposure and HLA in healthy donors. The wider study: Genetic ancestry analysis placed 81% of the 398 donors that were genotyped in the Caucasian-associated cluster. The study's findings and limits: The authors later found HLA-associated TCR beta chains more clonally expanded than equally common others.

When sampled, the donors appeared nominally healthy, though they likely had unrecorded immune exposures. The V call is TRBV30, the J call TRBJ1-3, with D hard to call. The sequencing input was PBMCs. This receptor was taken from a male donor in good health and CMV-seropositive. CDR3 DNA sequence: TGTGCCTGCCTTGGAAACACCATATATTTT. This encodes CACLGNTIYF.